This TCR beta chain was found in a study of post-analysis software for immune sequencing data. TCR beta cDNA libraries had unique molecular identifiers. TCRdb passed the PCR reads through MiXCR, listing each CDR3 protein once. The table has hundreds of thousands of distinct CDR3 sequences, approximately 50% seen once. The clonotype comes from a girl aged 10 to 17 with multiple sclerosis. The sequencing sample was made of blood.

CDR3 bases: TGTGCCAGCAGTGAATGGGGGGCAGACACTGAAGCTTTCTTT. Protein: CASSEWGADTEAFF. The V and J genes are TRBV6-1 and TRBJ1-1; possible D gene TRBD1, 6 bases. V lost 2 bases, J lost 3 bases, and 10 bases lay in between. Germline values: CDR1 MNHNS, CDR2 SASEGT. The CDR3 contains 14 residues.